This TCR beta chain was sequenced for a study of radiation and T cells in renal cell carcinoma. Across the whole study: Nephrectomy followed 15 Gy stereotactic body radiation by 4 weeks.

Germline values: CDR1 SEHNR, CDR2 FQNEAQ (reference sequence). The CDR3 sequence is 15 residues long. V shed 6 bases and J 3 bases; nucleotides not matched to a gene: 11. The repertoire was sequenced with immunoSEQ multiplex PCR; TCRdb's copy has only in-frame clones and lacks some. This sample has 95,000 to 150,000 clones; about four fifths occur once, and the top ten carry around 2.8%. The time point: baseline pretreatment blood. Treatment given: 15 Gy SBRT to primary tumor, nephrectomy 4 weeks later. The sample in question was blood, obtained from a patient whose treatment included radiotherapy and nephrectomy. This sequence was found in a woman aged 55-70 years with renal cell carcinoma. The chain couples TRBV7-9 to TRBJ2-7, with 7 bases identical to TRBD1. In DNA, the CDR3 is TGTGCCAGCAGTCCATCGGGACAGAGTTTCTACGAGCAGTACTTC. Encoded protein: CASSPSGQSFYEQYF. Drawing the rest from reference TRBV7-9 and TRBJ2-7, the complete variable domain is DTGVSQNPRHKITKRGQNVTFRCDPISEHNRLYWYRQTLGQGPEFLTYFQNEAQLEKSRLLSDRFSAERPKGSFSTLEIQRTEQGDSAMYLCASSPSGQSFYEQYFGPGTRLTVT.